The TCR beta chain under discussion was sequenced for a study of blood T cell repertoires in COVID-19. In the study overall: The United States, Italy and Spain were the sources of the acute and convalescent COVID-19 samples.

CDR3 length: 14 residues. V lost 10 bases and J lost 4; bases outside the gene matches: 11. Per germline, CDR1 ENHRY and CDR2 SYGVKD. The authors' processing: Reference gene primer amplification yielded estimated nucleated cell counts. Repertoires were generated with immunoSEQ multiplex PCR, while TCRdb's copy carries only in-frame clones and drops some. That table furnishes V, J and clone size, whereas the DNA furnished D and trimming. The profile shows some 150,000 clones, just under 90% of them singletons. Material for sequencing was peripheral blood. The sequence was obtained from a woman aged 45-65 years with active or convalescent COVID-19. The gene calls are TRBV10-3 and TRBJ2-3; 7 bases map to TRBD1. The CDR3 DNA is TGTGCCACACGGATTACAGGGGATCCAGATACGCAGTATTTT. This translates into CATRITGDPDTQYF.